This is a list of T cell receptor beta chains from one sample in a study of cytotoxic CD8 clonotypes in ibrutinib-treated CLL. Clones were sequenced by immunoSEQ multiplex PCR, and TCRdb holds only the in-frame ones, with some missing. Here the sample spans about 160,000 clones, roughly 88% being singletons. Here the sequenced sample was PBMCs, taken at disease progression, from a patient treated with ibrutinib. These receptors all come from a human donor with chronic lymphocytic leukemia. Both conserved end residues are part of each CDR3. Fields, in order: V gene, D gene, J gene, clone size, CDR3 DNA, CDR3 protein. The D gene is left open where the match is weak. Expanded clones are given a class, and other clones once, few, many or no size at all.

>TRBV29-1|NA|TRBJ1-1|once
TGCAGCGCTGGACAGTTGAACACTGAAGCTTTCTTT
CSAGQLNTEAFF
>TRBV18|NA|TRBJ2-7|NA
TGTGCCAGCTCACCCGGGGAAACAGGGTTACCGGTCTCCTACGAGCAGTACTTC
CASSPGETGLPVSYEQYF
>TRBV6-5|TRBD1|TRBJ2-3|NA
TGTGCCAGCAGTGCTACAGGGGGCGCAGATACGCAGTATTTT
CASSATGGADTQYF
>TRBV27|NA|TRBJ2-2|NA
TGTGCCAGCAGCCCCATCAGGGGAGTCACCGGGGAGCTGTTTTTT
CASSPIRGVTGELFF
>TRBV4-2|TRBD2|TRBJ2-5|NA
TGTGCCAGCAGCCAAGGAGGAAGCCTAGCGGGAGAAGAGACCCAGTACTTC
CASSQGGSLAGEETQYF
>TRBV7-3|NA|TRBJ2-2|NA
TGTGCCAGCACCCTAGGGACCGGGGAGCTGTTTTTT
CASTLGTGELFF
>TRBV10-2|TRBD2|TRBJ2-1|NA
TGCGCCAGCAGTGACAGCGGGAGGAGTGAGCAGTTCTTC
CASSDSGRSEQFF
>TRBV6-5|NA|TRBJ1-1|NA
TGTGCCAGCAGAACGGGAGACAGACCGAACACTGAAGCTTTCTTT
CASRTGDRPNTEAFF
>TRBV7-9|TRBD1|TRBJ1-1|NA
TGTGCCAGCAGCGCCTACAGGGGTGACACTGAAGCTTTCTTT
CASSAYRGDTEAFF
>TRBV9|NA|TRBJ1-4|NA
TGTGCCAGCAGCGTCCTCGGGACATTTGAAAAACTGTTTTTT
CASSVLGTFEKLFF
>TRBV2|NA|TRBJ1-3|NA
TGTGCCAGCAGTGCCTCTGGAAACACCATATATTTT
CASSASGNTIYF
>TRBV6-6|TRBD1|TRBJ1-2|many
TGTGCCAGCAGTTACGGACAGGGAACTAACTATGGCTACACCTTC
CASSYGQGTNYGYTF
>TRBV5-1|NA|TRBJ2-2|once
TGCGCCAGCAGCTTGGACGGCCCCCGGGGCGCCCGGGAGCTGTTTTTT
CASSLDGPRGARELFF
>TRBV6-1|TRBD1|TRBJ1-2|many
TGTGCCAGCAGTGAAGTTGGGACAGGGCACTATGGCTACACCTTC
CASSEVGTGHYGYTF
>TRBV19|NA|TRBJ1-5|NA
TGTGCCAGTAGTATCCACAGGGACCCTCAGCCCCAGCATTTT
CASSIHRDPQPQHF
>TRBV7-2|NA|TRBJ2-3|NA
TGTGCCAGCAGCTTAGTTAGTGCCCCGGGGAGCACAGATACGCAGTATTTT
CASSLVSAPGSTDTQYF
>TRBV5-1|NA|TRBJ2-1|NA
TGCGCCAGCAGCTTGGTAGCGTCTAGCGTACGTTCCTACAATGAGCAGTTCTTC
CASSLVASSVRSYNEQFF
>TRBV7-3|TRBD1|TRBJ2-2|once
TGTGCCAGCAGCGGGACAGGGGGCGCGTCCGGGGAGCTGTTTTTT
CASSGTGGASGELFF
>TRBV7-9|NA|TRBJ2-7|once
TGTGCCAGCCTTCAGGGGTCCTACGAGCAGTACTTC
CASLQGSYEQYF
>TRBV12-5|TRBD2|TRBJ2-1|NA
TGTGCTAGTGCCCCCCCCCTGCGGGAGCCCCTCTACAATGAGCAGTTCTTC
CASAPPLREPLYNEQFF
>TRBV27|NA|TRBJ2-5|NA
TGTGCCAGCAGATCGGATCGGTTCCAAGAGACCCAGTACTTC
CASRSDRFQETQYF
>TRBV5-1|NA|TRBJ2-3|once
TGCGCCAGCAGAAACACAGATACGCAGTATTTT
CASRNTDTQYF
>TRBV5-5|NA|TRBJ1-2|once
TGTGCCAGCAGCTTGTCATCTCTTTTCTCTGAATTGGACTTCGGCGATGGCTACACCTTC
CASSLSSLFSELDFGDGYTF